The entry below describes one TCR beta chain. Antigen: not known. This table comes from immunoSEQ multiplex PCR, and its TCRdb copy is limited to in-frame clones, with some not included. The sample includes some 120,000 clones, 88% of them seen just once. CDR3 length equals 15 residues. V was shortened by 6 bases and J by 3 bases, with 14 bases between the two germline ends. Germline V gene sequence: CDR1 MNHEY, CDR2 SMNVEV (reference sequence). This sample stems from a study of T cell responses to AZD1222 COVID-19 vaccine. Study results and caveats: Donors were mostly white British, more females; clonal diversity possibly underestimated. It was only after the peak T cell response that any repertoires were sampled.

The sequence derives from an adult in good health. The chain is built from TRBV27 and TRBJ2-2; TRBD2 might be the D (6 bases). This specimen consisted of peripheral blood, obtained on day 0 of AZD1222 vaccination. The CDR3 DNA follows: TGTGCCAGCAGCGGTATGGCGGGATACACCGGGGAGCTGTTTTTT. Translated: CASSGMAGYTGELFF.